The T cell receptor (beta chain) described here comes from a study of CD8 T cell repertoires and HIV-1 epitope variants. Study as a whole: Separate wells received one of Twenty-five Gag or Nef variant peptides. Control wells had CMV/EBV/flu peptides, negative Ebola AY9, or no peptide. Enriched T cells were co-cultured with equal autologous T cell-negative cells. Separate from the cultures, 1M uncultured T cells served as baseline.

Between the trimmed V and J ends, which lost 5 bases and 6 bases, there was a span of 5 bases. Germline V gene sequence: CDR1 SEHNR, CDR2 FQNEAQ (reference sequence). This CDR3 has 11 amino acids. Clones were sequenced by immunoSEQ multiplex PCR, and TCRdb holds only the in-frame ones, with some missing. The sample includes 5,700 or so clones, 65% to 80% of them seen just once. A few counts support this clone. Its antigen is not known. The origin of this receptor is a male donor with HIV. V is TRBV7-9 and J is TRBJ2-1; D gene unclear. Input material: cultured CD8+ T cells derived from PBMCs. The CDR3 protein is CASSGLNEQFF. The CDR3 nucleotides read TGTGCCAGCAGCGGTCTCAATGAGCAGTTCTTC.